This T cell receptor beta chain was found in a study of cytomegalovirus exposure and HLA in healthy donors. The CDR3 runs 14 residues. Germline V gives CDR1 SNHLY, CDR2 FYNNEI. After removal of 6 bases from V and 4 bases from J, the junction contained 4 bases not matched to a gene. With 60 Vbeta and 13 Jbeta primers, the PCR was carried out. Method: immunoSEQ multiplex PCR; TCRdb's copy keeps in-frame clones and lacks some. Among some 54,000 clones, about three quarters were seen once, and the ten largest hold about 3.2%. This clone turned up a few times. V and J are TRBV2 and TRBJ2-7, with TRBD1 matching 12 bases. The sample taken for sequencing was PBMCs. The source is a young man in good health and CMV-seronegative. The chain's CDR3 is CASRGDRGRYEQYF. DNA of the CDR3: TGTGCCAGCAGGGGGGACAGGGGGCGATACGAGCAGTACTTC. Full variable domain (remainder filled in from reference TRBV2 and TRBJ2-7): EPEVTQTPSHQVTQMGQEVILRCVPISNHLYFYWYRQILGQKVEFLVSFYNNEISEKSEIFDDQFSVERPDGSNFTLKIRSTKLEDSAMYFCASRGDRGRYEQYFGPGTRLTVT.